A single sample gave rise to the 26 T cell receptor beta chains below, sequenced in a study of T cells after yellow fever vaccination (dated 2019 in TCRdb). The treatment or condition label, as the study defines it: live attenuated yellow fever vaccine strain. Library method: 5' RACE. TCRdb records Illumina NovaSeq 6000 as the sequencer. Starting from the raw public reads, TCRdb applied fastp trimming at Q25, assembled clones with MiXCR and retained in-frame beta chains. Each entry is one CDR3 protein sequence, shown with its most common DNA and genes. Here the sample has hundreds of thousands of distinct CDR3 sequences; 5.2% occur a single time. The ten biggest clones cover roughly 3.4% of the sample. The specimen was CD4+ T cells sorted from PBMCs, collected on the day of the yellow fever booster vaccination. These receptors all stem from a man between 18 and 29 years old who received the YFV17D yellow fever vaccine.

This clonotype has just a few counts. The rearrangement links TRBV7-6 to TRBJ2-4, with D unclear. The CDR3 is made up of 15 amino acids. The germline gives CDR1 SGHVS, CDR2 FNYEAQ. The ends were cut back, 2 bases at V and 6 bases at J, with 14 bases in the middle. As DNA, the CDR3 is TGTGCCAGCAGCTTATCTGGCGAAGTTGGAAACATTCAGTACTTC. Protein sequence: CASSLSGEVGNIQYF. Filled out from reference TRBV7-6 and TRBJ2-4, the complete variable domain reads GAGVSQSPRYKVTKRGQDVALRCDPISGHVSLYWYRQALGQGPEFLTYFNYEAQQDKSGLPNDRFSAERPEGSISTLTIQRTEQRDSAMYRCASSLSGEVGNIQYFGAGTRLSVL.

This clonotype was seen many times. The CDR3 loop is CASSPWEASTEAFF. The CDR3 DNA follows: TGTGCCAGCAGCCCCTGGGAAGCTTCTACTGAAGCTTTCTTT. The chain carries TRBV7-9 and TRBJ1-1; no clear D. V was clipped by 5 bases and J by 5 bases, with 15 bases between them. CDR1 is SEHNR and CDR2 is FQNEAQ in the germline V gene (reference sequence). CDR3 length equals 14 residues.

CDR3 in amino acids: CASSLISGGQETQYF. The CDR3 region has the DNA TGTGCCAGCAGCTTGATAAGTGGGGGCCAAGAGACCCAGTACTTC. The chain is built from TRBV5-4 and TRBJ2-5; perhaps D is TRBD1 or TRBD2 (5 bases each). Looked up from germline, CDR1 is SGHNT and CDR2 is YYREEE (reference sequence). Trimming took off 1 base at V and 1 base at J, with 11 bases between the two ends. The CDR3 has 15 residues.

This clonotype was found a few times. The gene calls are TRBV6-2 or TRBV6-3 and TRBJ1-5; 9 bases align to TRBD1. V trimming: 6 bases; J trimming: 0 bases; junction bases outside the gene matches: 9. The CDR3 consists of 17 residues. Germline V gene sequence: CDR1 MNHEY, CDR2 SVGEGT. CDR3 protein: CASRPDRGSNSNQPQHF. In DNA, the CDR3 is TGTGCCAGCAGACCCGACAGGGGGAGTAATAGCAATCAGCCCCAGCATTTT.

About this clonotype: A much larger clone is a single base away; this may be a read error. The rearrangement uses TRBV5-1 and TRBJ2-3, with D perhaps TRBD1 or TRBD2 (5 bases each). The CDR3 has 17 amino acids. Looked up from germline, CDR1 is SGHRS and CDR2 is YFSETQ. Trimming cost V 0 bases and J 4 bases, with 18 bases left between them. For the CDR3, the DNA is TGCGCCAGCAGCTTGGCCACGGGGCCCTTCGGCTCAGATACGCAGTATTTT. It codes for CASSLATGPFGSDTQYF.

This clonotype was seen repeatedly, ten times or more. The CDR3 coding sequence is TGTGCCAGCAGCCGAGATGGCGGGGACTCCTACAATGAGCAGTTCTTC. Protein product: CASSRDGGDSYNEQFF. The chain is built from TRBV5-4 and TRBJ2-1; D may be TRBD2 (6 bases). V gave up 4 bases and J gave up 0 bases, with 14 bases separating them. The CDR3 covers 16 residues. The V gene's germline CDR1 is SGHNT and CDR2 YYREEE (reference sequence).

This clonotype was detected only a few times. The chain joins TRBV12-3 or TRBV12-4 to TRBJ2-3; D possibly corresponds to TRBD2 (6 bases). Between the trimmed V and J ends, which lost 5 bases and 8 bases, there was a span of 17 bases. CDR3 size: 14 residues. This CDR3 is CASSVVVGTATQYF. CDR3 coding DNA: TGTGCCAGCAGTGTGGTCGTGGGGACTGCTACGCAGTATTTT.

V is TRBV20-1 and J is TRBJ2-5, with D hard to call. This CDR3 has 14 residues. Germline V CDR1 and CDR2: DFQATT, SNEGSKA (reference sequence). Trimming took 1 base from V and 4 from J, leaving 13 bases between them. The CDR3 region has the DNA TGCAGTGCTAGAGTGAATTCCGGAAGAGAGACCCAGTACTTC. Translated: CSARVNSGRETQYF.

In this sample, this clonotype turned up many times. The chain combines TRBV12-3 or TRBV12-4 with TRBJ1-1; D gene ambiguous. V gave up 10 bases and J gave up 2 bases, with 17 bases separating them. The CDR3 runs 14 residues. CDR3 nucleotides: TGTGCCACCAAAATTATGACCGCCAACACTGAAGCTTTCTTT. Translation gives CATKIMTANTEAFF.

This clonotype was seen more than once but under ten times. This sequence joins TRBV29-1 and TRBJ2-6; no reliable D call. This CDR3 is built from 14 residues. Looked up from germline, CDR1 is SQVTM and CDR2 is ANQGSEA. For the CDR3, the DNA is TGCAGTGTCGGGTGGACCTCTGGGGCCAACGTCCTGACTTTC. Its protein product is CSVGWTSGANVLTF.

The chain couples TRBV12-3 or TRBV12-4 to TRBJ1-3; D call uncertain. The V gene lost 6 bases and the J gene lost 1 base, with 10 bases spanning the gap. The CDR3 has 14 amino acids. DNA of the CDR3: TGTGCCAGCAGAACCGAGCATTCTGGAAACACCATATATTTT. It encodes CASRTEHSGNTIYF.

In its sample, this clonotype was seen many times. The chain carries TRBV20-1 and TRBJ2-3; D not resolved. V dropped 2 bases and J dropped 9 bases, with 9 bases sitting between them. The CDR3 contains 11 residues. Germline values: CDR1 DFQATT, CDR2 SNEGSKA (reference sequence). CDR3 amino acids: CSARTGATQYF. CDR3 DNA: TGCAGTGCTAGAACTGGAGCCACGCAGTATTTT.

This clonotype was seen at least ten times. The V and J genes are TRBV5-4 and TRBJ2-5, with D possibly TRBD1 on 6 matching bases. The CDR3 covers 14 residues. V lost 0 bases and J lost 5, with 11 bases in between. Germline CDR1 is SGHNT and CDR2 is YYREEE (reference sequence). CDR3 sequence: CASSLAGATETQYF. CDR3 coding DNA: TGTGCCAGCAGCTTGGCAGGGGCGACGGAGACCCAGTACTTC.

Many counts were recorded for this clonotype. The gene calls are TRBV20-1 and TRBJ2-2; TRBD1 aligns across 7 bases. This CDR3 spans 16 amino acids. Trimming removed 1 base from V and 1 base from J; junction bases left unmatched: 6. Germline values: CDR1 DFQATT, CDR2 SNEGSKA (reference sequence). CDR3 residues: CSARVRRGLNTGELFF. CDR3 bases: TGCAGTGCTAGAGTGCGTAGGGGGCTGAACACCGGGGAGCTGTTTTTT.

This clonotype came up many times. The chain carries TRBV7-6 and TRBJ2-1, with 9 bases lining up with TRBD2. Looked up from germline, CDR1 is SGHVS and CDR2 is FNYEAQ. V was pared by 5 bases and J by 3 bases, with 8 bases of the junction left unmatched. The CDR3 covers 16 residues. CDR3 coding DNA: TGTGCCAGCAGCCCAAGGACTAGCGCGGACTACAATGAGCAGTTCTTC. Encoded protein: CASSPRTSADYNEQFF.

This clonotype was counted ten times or more. V usage is TRBV9 and J usage is TRBJ1-1; no definite D call. This CDR3 spans 13 amino acids. V lost 0 bases to trimming and J lost 5 bases, with 8 bases between them. CDR1 is SGDLS and CDR2 is YYNGEE in the germline V gene. The CDR3 reads CASSVVSQTEAFF. The DNA of the CDR3 is TGTGCCAGCAGCGTAGTATCCCAGACTGAAGCTTTCTTT.

This clonotype showed up many times. The rearrangement links TRBV7-3 to TRBJ2-2; D not resolved. This CDR3 spans 12 amino acids. CDR1 is SGHTA, CDR2 FQGTGA, per germline. The ends were cut back, 3 bases at V and 6 bases at J, with 5 bases in the middle. The CDR3, as DNA: TGTGCCAGCAGCTTCGCTTCCGGGGAGCTGTTTTTT. It specifies CASSFASGELFF.

In this sample, this clonotype turned up a few times. The chain recombines TRBV15 with TRBJ1-5, with D possibly being TRBD1 (5 bases). The CDR3 spans 19 residues. Trimming cost V 3 bases and J 0 bases, with 21 bases left between them. Germline CDR1 reads LNHNV; CDR2 reads YYDKDF (reference sequence). CDR3 DNA: TGTGCCACCAGCAGGGGGATCGCTGACAGATTTTATAGCAATCAGCCCCAGCATTTT. Translation gives CATSRGIADRFYSNQPQHF.

There are a few counts of this clonotype. V gene TRBV10-1 combines with J gene TRBJ2-5; the D is unclear. V was cut by 2 bases and J by 11 bases, with 12 bases left in between. The CDR3 extends over 12 amino acids. The germline CDR1 and CDR2 sequences are WNHNN and SYGVQD (reference sequence). The CDR3 is CASSEGRPLQYF. The CDR3, as DNA: TGCGCCAGCAGTGAGGGACGACCCCTACAGTACTTC.

V gene TRBV20-1 combines with J gene TRBJ2-7, with TRBD1 matching 10 bases. Trimming removed 5 bases from V and 5 bases from J; junction bases left unmatched: 9. The V gene's germline CDR1 is DFQATT and CDR2 SNEGSKA (reference sequence). This CDR3 has 14 residues. CDR3: CSAGGGTGADEQYF. The CDR3 nucleotides read TGCAGTGCTGGGGGGGGGACAGGGGCCGACGAGCAGTACTTC.

At least ten counts were recorded for this clonotype. This chain links TRBV29-1 with TRBJ2-2, with TRBD2 matching over 13 bases. Unmatched junction bases numbered 3, after V lost 6 bases and J lost 2 bases. Per germline, CDR1 SQVTM and CDR2 ANQGSEA. The CDR3 length is 15 residues. CDR3 protein: CSVGTSGTNTGELFF. The CDR3 bases are TGCAGCGTCGGGACTAGCGGGACTAACACCGGGGAGCTGTTTTTT.

The rearrangement uses TRBV9 and TRBJ1-2, with no clear D. The CDR3 is 14 amino acids. The ends were cut back, 0 bases at V and 5 bases at J, with 11 bases in the middle. Germline V gene data show CDR1 as SGDLS and CDR2 as YYNGEE. The CDR3 sequence: CASSVGGRAYGYTF. Here the CDR3 DNA reads TGTGCCAGCAGCGTAGGGGGTAGGGCGTATGGCTACACCTTC.

The J gene is TRBJ2-3, the V gene TRBV2; possibly TRBD2 for D (6 bases). Germline CDR1 reads SNHLY; CDR2 reads FYNNEI. The CDR3 is made up of 16 amino acids. V lost 5 bases, J lost 5 bases, and 20 bases lay in between. This CDR3 is CASSLNQPGVGDTQYF. CDR3 DNA: TGTGCCAGCAGTCTCAACCAGCCGGGGGTAGGAGATACGCAGTATTTT.

This chain links TRBV15 with TRBJ2-1; possible D gene TRBD1, 6 bases. The V end lost 1 base, the J end lost 1 base, and 11 bases lay between the germline ends. The CDR3 has 16 amino acids. Germline V gene data show CDR1 as LNHNV and CDR2 as YYDKDF (reference sequence). This CDR3 is CATSRGGLGSYNEQFF. The DNA for the CDR3 is TGTGCCACCAGCAGAGGGGGGCTCGGGTCCTACAATGAGCAGTTCTTC.

This clonotype came up a few times. The gene calls are TRBV15 and TRBJ2-7; tentatively, D is TRBD1 (5 bases). Deletions cut 3 bases from V and 4 bases from J, with 13 bases between. The CDR3 length is 14 residues. Germline-derived CDR1 and CDR2 are LNHNV and YYDKDF (reference sequence). The CDR3 nucleotides are TGTGCCACCAGCAGGACAGCGACCGATTACGAGCAGTACTTC. It encodes CATSRTATDYEQYF.

This clonotype was detected a few times. The V gene is TRBV5-6, the J gene TRBJ2-5; the match to TRBD1 covers 7 bases. This CDR3 spans 16 amino acids. The ends lost 2 bases at V and 1 base at J; junction bases unmatched: 8. The germline V gene encodes CDR1 SGHDT and CDR2 YYEEEE. The CDR3 protein is CASSFSVRGRQETQYF. In DNA form, the CDR3 reads TGTGCCAGCAGCTTCAGTGTTAGGGGGCGCCAAGAGACCCAGTACTTC.